Below, 18 T cell receptor beta chains from the same sample are listed, as sequenced in a study of blood T cell repertoires in COVID-19. Produced via immunoSEQ multiplex PCR; TCRdb's table is partial and in-frame only. The sample records hundreds of thousands of clones, roughly 86% being singletons. What was sequenced was peripheral blood. The source of these receptors is a human donor in a cohort sampled during active COVID-19.

The V call is TRBV25-1, the J call TRBJ2-3; possible D gene TRBD2, 6 bases. Trimming pared 3 bases from V and 2 bases from J, leaving 12 bases between. From germline, CDR1 is MGHDK and CDR2 SYGVNS. The CDR3 covers 15 residues. The CDR3: CASSDRDLHTDTQYF. The CDR3 bases are TGTGCCAGCAGTGACCGGGACTTACACACAGATACGCAGTATTTT.

This chain joins TRBV9 and TRBJ1-1, with D uncertain. This CDR3 is 12 amino acids long. Germline CDR1 SGDLS, CDR2 YYNGEE. Trimming stripped 3 bases from V and 4 bases from J, with 7 bases between. The DNA of the CDR3 is TGTGCCAGCAGCGGCGTCGGCACTGAAGCTTTCTTT. Its translation is CASSGVGTEAFF.

The J gene is TRBJ1-2, the V gene TRBV5-1; D unclear. Germline V gives CDR1 SGHRS, CDR2 YFSETQ. Trimming stripped 0 bases from V and 1 base from J, with 10 bases between. This CDR3 comprises 15 residues. CDR3 coding DNA: TGCGCCAGCAGCTTGGGGGTGGGCGATAACTATGGCTACACCTTC. Its protein is CASSLGVGDNYGYTF. Variable domain in full (rest from reference TRBV5-1 and TRBJ1-2): KAGVTQTPRYLIKTRGQQVTLSCSPISGHRSVSWYQQTPGQGLQFLFEYFSETQRNKGNFPGRFSGRQFSNSRSEMNVSTLELGDSALYLCASSLGVGDNYGYTFGSGTRLTVV.

The table lists this clone with a count of one. V gene TRBV28 combines with J gene TRBJ2-4; D may be TRBD2 (6 bases). The CDR3 runs 15 residues. The germline gives CDR1 MDHEN, CDR2 SYDVKM. Deletions cut 6 bases from V and 3 bases from J, with 15 bases between. The CDR3 nucleotides read TGTGCCAGCAGCGAAATTAGGGAGGACAAAAACATTCAGTACTTC. Translating it yields CASSEIREDKNIQYF. Combining the CDR3 with reference TRBV28 and TRBJ2-4 gives the whole variable domain DVKVTQSSRYLVKRTGEKVFLECVQDMDHENMFWYRQDPGLGLRLIYFSYDVKMKEKGDIPEGYSVSREKKERFSLILESASTNQTSMYLCASSEIREDKNIQYFGAGTRLSVL.

Of note for this clone: One end of the junction fails to match germline, which may point to a read error. The chain has TRBV6-5 and TRBJ1-2; 8 nucleotides agree with TRBD1. The CDR3 is 12 residues long. Germline values: CDR1 MNHEY, CDR2 SVGAGI. The CDR3, as DNA: TGTGCCAGCAGCCCCAGGACAGGGAGCAGATTTTTC. This codes for CASSPRTGSRFF.

The chain uses TRBV18 and TRBJ1-2; 7 bases are a match to TRBD1. This CDR3 has 16 residues. Germline loops: CDR1 KGHSH, CDR2 LQKENI. With V trimmed by 2 bases and J by 4 bases, 10 bases remained unmatched. The CDR3 is CASSPKGQTSTYGYTF. DNA of the CDR3: TGTGCCAGCTCACCAAAGGGACAGACATCGACCTATGGCTACACCTTC.

The sample holds a few counts of this clone. CDR3 coding DNA: TGTGCCAGCAGTGAACTAGGACAGGGGGAGCAGCCCCAGCATTTT. Protein sequence: CASSELGQGEQPQHF. The rearrangement uses TRBV25-1 and TRBJ1-5, with 10 bases identical to TRBD1. The germline CDR1 and CDR2 sequences are MGHDK and SYGVNS. The CDR3 extends over 15 amino acids. V lost 2 bases, J lost 7 bases, and 5 bases stayed unmatched.

In regard to this clone: Other nucleotide sequences from this sample produce the same CDR3. The V gene is TRBV5-6, the J gene TRBJ2-7; 12 bases match TRBD1. Losses at the gene ends were 0 bases for V and 4 bases for J; bases not matched to a gene: 5. Germline V gene data show CDR1 as SGHDT and CDR2 as YYEEEE. The length of the CDR3 is 16 residues. For the CDR3, the DNA is TGTGCCAGCAGCTTGGCTGGGACAGGGGGCTTATACGAGCAGTACTTC. It yields the protein CASSLAGTGGLYEQYF.

The chain employs TRBV15 and TRBJ2-1; no clear D. Trimming removed 5 bases at V and 8 bases at J, with 19 bases between. The CDR3 sequence is 15 residues long. Germline assignment: CDR1 LNHNV and CDR2 YYDKDF (reference sequence). The CDR3 DNA sequence: TGTGCCACCAGCGAACCAAGACTCGACGCAGATGAGCAGTTCTTC. Protein sequence: CATSEPRLDADEQFF.

The chain has TRBV6-6 and TRBJ1-4, with unresolved D. Trimming cost V 4 bases and J 8 bases, with 17 bases left between them. Per germline, CDR1 MNHNY and CDR2 SVGAGI (reference sequence). This CDR3 contains 15 residues. CDR3 loop: CASSSLGGGQEKLFF. CDR3 nucleotide sequence: TGTGCCAGCAGTTCCCTTGGAGGAGGGCAGGAAAAACTGTTTTTT.

V is TRBV10-3 and J is TRBJ1-1, with TRBD1 as a possible D gene (5 bases). The CDR3 is made up of 14 amino acids. CDR1 and CDR2 from the germline V gene are ENHRY and SYGVKD. Trimming took 10 bases from V and 0 from J, leaving 15 bases between them. CDR3 sequence reads: CATGGEHLNTEAFF. In nucleotides, the CDR3 is TGTGCCACCGGAGGGGAACATTTGAACACTGAAGCTTTCTTT.

The V call is TRBV9, the J call TRBJ2-1, with TRBD2 identical over 11 bases. J gave up 2 bases and V 0 bases, and 1 base lay outside the gene matches. This CDR3 is 16 amino acids long. From germline, CDR1 is SGDLS and CDR2 YYNGEE. The CDR3 sequence: CASSVAGLAAYNEQFF. As DNA, the CDR3 is TGTGCCAGCAGCGTAGCGGGACTAGCGGCCTACAATGAGCAGTTCTTC.

The chain is built from TRBV25-1 and TRBJ2-3; 7 bases map to TRBD2. V lost 6 bases to trimming and J lost 5 bases; unmatched junction nucleotides: 2. The germline gives CDR1 MGHDK, CDR2 SYGVNS. CDR3 length: 12 amino acids. CDR3 sequence reads: CASRAGRDTQYF. The CDR3 DNA sequence: TGTGCCAGCAGAGCGGGGAGAGATACGCAGTATTTT.

This chain joins TRBV15 and TRBJ2-1; 10 nucleotides line up with TRBD2. CDR3 length: 15 amino acids. Germline loops: CDR1 LNHNV, CDR2 YYDKDF (reference sequence). Trimming cost V 3 bases and J 10 bases; bases outside gene matches: 9. This chain's CDR3 is CATSRPTSGEGEQFF. For the CDR3, the DNA is TGTGCCACCAGCAGGCCTACTAGCGGGGAGGGGGAGCAGTTCTTC.

The rearrangement joins TRBV20-1 to TRBJ2-7, with 7 bases lining up with TRBD1. The germline V gene encodes CDR1 DFQATT and CDR2 SNEGSKA (reference sequence). The CDR3 consists of 13 residues. V trimming: 4 bases; J trimming: 0 bases; junction bases outside the gene matches: 3. CDR3 sequence (DNA): TGCAGTGCTAATGACAGGGACTCCTACGAGCAGTACTTC. It specifies CSANDRDSYEQYF.

V gene TRBV18 combines with J gene TRBJ1-1; 8 bases are a match to TRBD1. The length of the CDR3 is 14 residues. Losses at the gene ends were 4 bases for V and 3 bases for J; bases not matched to a gene: 4. Germline CDR1 reads KGHSH; CDR2 reads LQKENI. This CDR3 reads CASSRGQDHTEAFF. CDR3 bases: TGTGCCAGCTCACGGGGACAGGACCACACTGAAGCTTTCTTT.

This clone is a singleton in its sample. The chain joins TRBV30 to TRBJ2-3; 7 bases line up with TRBD2. CDR1 is GTSNPN, CDR2 SVGIG, per germline (reference sequence). V lost 8 bases to trimming and J lost 5 bases; unmatched junction nucleotides: 7. The CDR3 is 12 residues long. CDR3 coding DNA: TGTGCCGGTGGGCGGGAGAGAGATACGCAGTATTTT. As protein: CAGGRERDTQYF.

The chain carries TRBV7-2 and TRBJ2-4; a weak D match, TRBD2 (5 bases). Germline lookup yields CDR1 SGHTA and CDR2 FQGNSA. V was cut by 1 base and J by 6 bases, with 19 bases left in between. This CDR3 has 17 amino acids. The CDR3 coding sequence is TGTGCCAGCAGCTTAGAGACTGGACGGGGTGGTCGAAACATTCAGTACTTC. This translates into CASSLETGRGGRNIQYF.